Presented here are 30 T cell receptor beta chains from one specimen sequenced in a study of human T cells and chemical hapten exposure. TCRdb re-analysed the RACE reads in MiXCR, keeping a single row per CDR3 protein. The sample yields around 52,000 distinct CDR3 sequences, 9% to 9.5% seen once. The time point is: patch test 1, 2 weeks after DPC sensitization. The treatment is: therapeutic diphenylcyclopropenone sensitization with weekly scalp DPC. The sample here was whole blood, taken in connection with sensitization to the hapten diphenylcyclopropenone (DPC). The receptors were sampled from a woman in her thirties or forties with alopecia areata. Some clones in this sample may be carry-over from other donors' samples.

Ten or more counts support this clonotype. The chain is built from TRBV6-2 or TRBV6-3 and TRBJ2-5; D not resolved. The CDR3 is made up of 14 amino acids. CDR1 is MNHEY, CDR2 SVGEGT, per germline. Trimming shortened V by 0 bases and J by 9 bases, and 14 bases separated the two germline ends. The chain's CDR3 is CASSYSTGPRSQYF. The CDR3 region has the DNA TGTGCCAGCAGTTACTCGACGGGCCCCAGGTCCCAGTACTTC.

The rearrangement links TRBV15 to TRBJ2-7, with 9 bases identical to TRBD2. V shed 5 bases and J 3 bases; nucleotides not matched to a gene: 8. The CDR3 has 15 amino acids. Germline V CDR1 and CDR2: LNHNV, YYDKDF (reference sequence). The CDR3 sequence: CATSRERGVNYEQYF. The CDR3 region has the DNA TGTGCCACCAGCCGGGAGCGGGGGGTGAACTACGAGCAGTACTTC.

This clonotype has ten or more counts. V and J are TRBV6-2 or TRBV6-3 and TRBJ2-1, with 14 bases identical to TRBD2. Germline assignment: CDR1 MNHEY and CDR2 SVGEGT. V lost 2 bases, J lost 6 bases, and 9 bases stayed unmatched. This CDR3 comprises 18 residues. As DNA, the CDR3 is TGTGCCAGCAGTTACCCCCGACTAGCGGGGGGGCCTCGCAATGAGCAGTTCTTC. Translating it yields CASSYPRLAGGPRNEQFF.

This clonotype was seen at least ten times. CDR3: CASSLMGTSVIYEQYF. The CDR3 DNA follows: TGTGCCAGCAGTTTAATGGGGACTAGCGTCATCTACGAGCAGTACTTC. This chain uses TRBV27 with TRBJ2-7; 10 bases fit TRBD2. CDR3 length: 16 amino acids. Per germline, CDR1 MNHEY and CDR2 SMNVEV (reference sequence). Losses at the gene ends were 2 bases for V and 3 bases for J; bases not matched to a gene: 7.

This clonotype was detected many times. The J gene is TRBJ1-4, the V gene TRBV6-5; no clear D. The CDR3 length is 14 residues. The germline V and J ends were trimmed by 9 bases and 1 base, with 12 bases remaining between them. Germline CDR1 and CDR2: MNHEY and SVGAGI. The CDR3 sequence is CASGRKGTNEKLFF. CDR3 nucleotides: TGTGCCAGTGGACGGAAGGGAACTAATGAAAAACTGTTTTTT.

In its sample, this clonotype was seen many times. The J gene is TRBJ2-5, the V gene TRBV6-6; 14 bases fit TRBD2. The CDR3 is 16 residues long. The ends lost 0 bases at V and 6 bases at J; junction bases unmatched: 3. Germline V gene data show CDR1 as MNHNY and CDR2 as SVGAGI (reference sequence). CDR3 residues: CASSYSTSGGAKTQYF. The CDR3 coding sequence is TGTGCCAGCAGTTACTCGACTAGCGGGGGGGCGAAGACCCAGTACTTC.

This clonotype was detected many times. The chain joins TRBV2 to TRBJ1-6; D remains unclear. Germline V gives CDR1 SNHLY, CDR2 FYNNEI. Trimming took off 2 bases at V and 12 bases at J, with 26 bases between the two ends. The CDR3 length is 18 residues. DNA for the CDR3: TGTGCCAGCAGTGAATGGGAGACTCGAGGCGGGCAAAGGTTACCCCTCCACTTT. Encoded protein: CASSEWETRGGQRLPLHF. The variable domain in full, with the rest retrieved from reference TRBV2 and TRBJ1-6, is EPEVTQTPSHQVTQMGQEVILRCVPISNHLYFYWYRQILGQKVEFLVSFYNNEISEKSEIFDDQFSVERPDGSNFTLKIRSTKLEDSAMYFCASSEWETRGGQRLPLHFGNGTRLTVT.

This clonotype was recorded at least ten times. This chain uses TRBV12-3 or TRBV12-4 with TRBJ2-3; D is unresolved. This CDR3 has 12 amino acids. The V end lost 2 bases, the J end lost 6 bases, and 6 bases lay between the germline ends. The DNA for the CDR3 is TGTGCCAGCAGTTTAAGAGTTGATACGCAGTATTTT. Translated: CASSLRVDTQYF.

This clonotype was counted ten times or more. The rearrangement uses TRBV6-2 or TRBV6-3 and TRBJ1-6, with TRBD1 identical over 8 bases. V dropped 4 bases and J dropped 10; count of bases not matched to a gene: 9. This CDR3 has 15 amino acids. Germline assignment: CDR1 MNHEY and CDR2 SVGEGT. Written as DNA, the CDR3 is TGTGCCAGCAGTTCCTCAGGACAGGGTGGCTCACCCCTCCACTTT. This translates into CASSSSGQGGSPLHF.

The table lists this clonotype with many counts. The chain couples TRBV4-1 to TRBJ2-7; maybe TRBD2 (5 bases). There are 13 residues in the CDR3. The germline V gene has CDR1 MGHRA and CDR2 YSYEKL. Deletions cut 1 base from V and 3 bases from J, with 7 bases between. The CDR3 bases are TGCGCCAGCAGCCAAGGGGAGCACTACGAGCAGTACTTC. This sequence encodes CASSQGEHYEQYF.

In this sample, this clonotype turned up a few times. V is TRBV6-5 and J is TRBJ2-2; D is possibly TRBD2 (7 bases). The CDR3 contains 14 residues. The ends were cut back, 6 bases at V and 5 bases at J, with 13 bases in the middle. Germline V gene lookup returns CDR1 MNHEY and CDR2 SVGAGI. The chain's CDR3 is CASREGGRTGELFF. The CDR3 nucleotides read TGTGCCAGCAGGGAGGGGGGGAGGACCGGGGAGCTGTTTTTT.

The rearrangement joins TRBV6-1 to TRBJ2-1; 10 bases are shared with TRBD1. This CDR3 is built from 15 residues. J lost 3 bases, V lost 6 bases, and 5 bases had no gene match. Germline values: CDR1 MNHNS, CDR2 SASEGT. This chain's CDR3 is CASRRQGAIYNEQFF. The CDR3 nucleotides read TGTGCCAGCAGGAGACAGGGGGCAATCTACAATGAGCAGTTCTTC.

This sequence joins TRBV20-1 and TRBJ1-1, with a possible D match to TRBD1 (5 bases). V was pared by 5 bases and J by 3 bases, with 16 bases between. Germline CDR1 is DFQATT and CDR2 is SNEGSKA (reference sequence). The length of the CDR3 is 14 residues. CDR3 protein: CSAPRGAGDTEAFF. The CDR3 nucleotides read TGCAGTGCTCCCAGAGGGGCAGGAGACACTGAAGCTTTCTTT.

This clonotype occurred a few times. CDR3 coding DNA: TGTGCCTGGAGTGCTAGGGCTGAAGCTTTCTTT. It is translated as CAWSARAEAFF. The chain joins TRBV30 to TRBJ1-1; no definite D call. This CDR3 spans 11 amino acids. Germline V gene lookup returns CDR1 GTSNPN and CDR2 SVGIG (reference sequence). Between the trimmed V and J ends, which lost 1 base and 6 bases, there was a span of 6 bases.

This clonotype was seen repeatedly, ten times or more. The rearrangement uses TRBV7-8 and TRBJ1-1; D unclear. V was shortened by 8 bases and J by 4 bases, with 8 bases between the two germline ends. The germline gives CDR1 SGHVS, CDR2 FQNEAQ. CDR3 length: 11 residues. The CDR3: CASVFGTEAFF. CDR3 DNA sequence: TGTGCCAGCGTTTTCGGCACTGAAGCTTTCTTT. The variable domain in full, with the rest retrieved from reference TRBV7-8 and TRBJ1-1, is GAGVSQSPRYKVAKRGQDVALRCDPISGHVSLFWYQQALGQGPEFLTYFQNEAQLDKSGLPSDRFFAERPEGSVSTLKIQRTQQEDSAVYLCASVFGTEAFFGQGTRLTVV.

V and J are TRBV5-1 and TRBJ2-1, with no clear D. The V end was cut by 0 bases, the J end by 10 bases, with 8 bases between. The CDR3 contains 12 residues. Germline assignment: CDR1 SGHRS and CDR2 YFSETQ. Here the CDR3 DNA reads TGCGCCAGCAGCTTGGTAGTCCACGAGCAGTTCTTC. Translation gives CASSLVVHEQFF.

The chain has TRBV4-2 and TRBJ1-3, with D possibly TRBD1 on 6 matching bases. V gave up 0 bases and J gave up 0 bases, with 12 bases separating them. The CDR3 runs to 17 residues. The germline gives CDR1 LGHNA, CDR2 YNFKEQ. The CDR3 loop is CASSQDHPGASGNTIYF. CDR3 sequence (DNA): TGTGCCAGCAGCCAAGATCACCCAGGGGCCTCTGGAAACACCATATATTTT.

This clonotype was seen at least ten times. This rearrangement joins TRBV5-1 to TRBJ2-3, with D perhaps matching TRBD1 (6 bases). Trimming took 0 bases from V and 5 from J, leaving 13 bases between them. Looked up from germline, CDR1 is SGHRS and CDR2 is YFSETQ. The CDR3 is made up of 15 amino acids. The chain's CDR3 is CASSLGGHREDTQYF. The CDR3 region has the DNA TGCGCCAGCAGCTTGGGGGGTCACAGGGAAGATACGCAGTATTTT.

This clonotype occurred many times. The CDR3 reads CASQVSRGADSPLHF. The DNA for the CDR3 is TGTGCCAGCCAAGTCTCCAGGGGAGCGGATTCACCCCTCCACTTT. The chain links TRBV28 to TRBJ1-6; a possible D gene is TRBD1 (6 bases). This CDR3 region has 15 residues. Germline CDR1 reads MDHEN; CDR2 reads SYDVKM. Trimming cost V 8 bases and J 8 bases, with 19 bases left between them.

This clonotype was detected ten times or more. The chain has TRBV29-1 and TRBJ2-2; D call uncertain. CDR1 is SQVTM, CDR2 ANQGSEA, per germline. Trimming took off 4 bases at V and 1 base at J, with 4 bases between the two ends. The CDR3 sequence is 12 residues long. The CDR3 region is CSVARNTGELFF. Written as DNA, the CDR3 is TGCAGCGTTGCCAGGAACACCGGGGAGCTGTTTTTT.

The table lists this clonotype with many counts. The chain links TRBV6-1 to TRBJ2-3, with TRBD2 matching over 13 bases. CDR3 length: 15 amino acids. Germline CDR1 MNHNS, CDR2 SASEGT. V shed 3 bases and J 4 bases; nucleotides not matched to a gene: 1. CDR3 nucleotides: TGTGCCAGCAGTGATGGACTAGCGGGGGCAGATACGCAGTATTTT. It translates to CASSDGLAGADTQYF.

The sample holds many counts of this clonotype. The chain carries TRBV3-1 and TRBJ2-3; 9 nucleotides match TRBD1. V shed 2 bases and J 5 bases; nucleotides not matched to a gene: 5. This CDR3 comprises 15 residues. Germline values: CDR1 LGHDT, CDR2 YNNKEL (reference sequence). For the CDR3, the DNA is TGTGCCAGCAGCCAACTACAGGGGGCTGAAGATACGCAGTATTTT. Encoded protein: CASSQLQGAEDTQYF.

V is TRBV2 and J is TRBJ2-1; perhaps D is TRBD1 or TRBD2 (5 bases each). Trimming removed 7 bases at V and 0 bases at J, with 13 bases between. In germline, CDR1 is SNHLY, CDR2 FYNNEI. The CDR3 is 15 residues long. The CDR3 nucleotides are TGTGCCAGCAAGCGGCAGGGTAGCTCCTACAATGAGCAGTTCTTC. Translating gives CASKRQGSSYNEQFF.

This clonotype was counted ten times or more. V usage is TRBV2 and J usage is TRBJ2-3; 10 nucleotides agree with TRBD1. Per germline, CDR1 SNHLY and CDR2 FYNNEI. This CDR3 spans 15 amino acids. The trim removed 6 bases at V and 2 bases at J, leaving 5 bases unmatched. CDR3 sequence reads: CASSRTGGITDTQYF. The CDR3 nucleotides read TGTGCCAGCAGCCGGACAGGGGGAATCACAGATACGCAGTATTTT.

The sample holds a few counts of this clonotype. The V call is TRBV10-3, the J call TRBJ1-2, with no clear D. The CDR3 consists of 12 residues. Germline V gene lookup returns CDR1 ENHRY and CDR2 SYGVKD. Trimming cost V 6 bases and J 7 bases, with 12 bases left between them. The CDR3 region is CAISNSPGGYTF. For the CDR3, the DNA is TGTGCCATCAGCAATTCCCCCGGTGGCTACACCTTC.

As DNA, the CDR3 is TGTGCCAGCAGCTTAGCGGCTAGCAGACGGCTGAACACCGGGGAGCTGTTTTTT. Protein product: CASSLAASRRLNTGELFF. The rearrangement joins TRBV7-2 to TRBJ2-2, with a possible D match to TRBD2 (5 bases). CDR1 is SGHTA, CDR2 FQGNSA, per germline. The V and J ends lost 0 bases and 1 base respectively, with 15 bases between them. The CDR3 loop spans 18 amino acids.

This clonotype has at least ten counts. This rearrangement joins TRBV20-1 to TRBJ2-7; no clear D gene. Germline CDR1 reads DFQATT; CDR2 reads SNEGSKA (reference sequence). Trimming left V 0 bases short and J 3 bases short, with 9 bases between. The CDR3 is made up of 13 amino acids. Here the CDR3 reads CSAREVLDYEQYF. CDR3 DNA: TGCAGTGCTAGAGAGGTCCTTGACTACGAGCAGTACTTC.

This clonotype appeared a few times. The chain uses TRBV7-8 and TRBJ2-6; 7 nucleotides align to TRBD1. The CDR3 has 17 residues. Germline V gives CDR1 SGHVS, CDR2 FQNEAQ. With 4 bases clipped from V and 0 bases from J, the junction kept 6 bases outside the gene matches. Here the CDR3 reads CASSSRDRRSGANVLTF. CDR3 nucleotide sequence: TGTGCCAGCAGCTCCCGGGACAGACGCTCTGGGGCCAACGTCCTGACTTTC.

This sequence joins TRBV15 and TRBJ2-1; 7 nucleotides match TRBD2. The CDR3 runs 15 residues. With 5 bases clipped from V and 9 bases from J, the junction kept 13 bases outside the gene matches. Germline CDR1 is LNHNV and CDR2 is YYDKDF (reference sequence). CDR3 residues: CATSPRRAGEREQFF. The CDR3 nucleotides are TGTGCCACCAGCCCCCGCCGCGCGGGGGAGCGTGAGCAGTTCTTC.

The chain uses TRBV28 and TRBJ1-1; D call uncertain. The germline CDR1 and CDR2 sequences are MDHEN and SYDVKM. This CDR3 has 12 residues. V dropped 7 bases and J dropped 5 bases, with 11 bases sitting between them. CDR3 in amino acids: CASIMVGTEAFF. In DNA, the CDR3 is TGTGCCAGCATTATGGTTGGGACTGAAGCTTTCTTT.